Listed here is a single T cell receptor (beta chain). Its antigen is unidentified. Libraries were prepared by immunoSEQ multiplex PCR; TCRdb keeps only in-frame clonotypes and omits some of them. The sample yields 140,000 or so clones, about 90% seen once. Trimming removed 10 bases at V and 4 bases at J, with 19 bases between. From germline, CDR1 is MNHEY and CDR2 SVGAGI. This CDR3 contains 14 residues. This record belongs to a study of T cell responses to AZD1222 COVID-19 vaccine. General observations from the study: Compared with day 0, the breadth and depth of the Spike-specific TCR repertoire rose significantly after two doses of AZD1222.

The sample in question was peripheral blood, obtained 28 days after the second dose of the MenACWY control vaccine. The chain links TRBV6-5 to TRBJ1-2, with TRBD1 as a possible D gene (5 bases). This clonotype was obtained from an adult who received the MenACWY meningococcal vaccine as a control. The chain's CDR3 is CATSRQGLLYGYTF. CDR3 sequence (DNA): TGTGCCACCAGCCGGCAGGGCTTACTCTATGGCTACACCTTC.